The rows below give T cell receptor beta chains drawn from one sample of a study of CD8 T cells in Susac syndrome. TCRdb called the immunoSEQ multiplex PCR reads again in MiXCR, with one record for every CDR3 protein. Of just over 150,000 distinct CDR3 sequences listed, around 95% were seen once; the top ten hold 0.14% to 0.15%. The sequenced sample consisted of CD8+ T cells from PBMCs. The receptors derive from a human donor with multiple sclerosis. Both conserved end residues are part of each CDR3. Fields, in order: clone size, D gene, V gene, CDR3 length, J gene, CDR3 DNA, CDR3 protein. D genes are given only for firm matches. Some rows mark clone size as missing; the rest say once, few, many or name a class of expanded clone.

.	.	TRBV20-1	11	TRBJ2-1	TGCAGTGCTATTTGGGGGAATGAGCAGTTCTTC	CSAIWGNEQFF
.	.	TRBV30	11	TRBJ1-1	TGTGCCGGGAGGGGGGACACTGAAGCTTTCTTT	CAGRGDTEAFF
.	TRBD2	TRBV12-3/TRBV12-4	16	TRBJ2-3	TGTGCCAGCAGTTTAGCTGGCGGGGGGGCCACAGATACGCAGTATTTT	CASSLAGGGATDTQYF
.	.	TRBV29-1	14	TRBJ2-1	TGCAGCGTTGGGGGGGCCTTCTCCTACAATGAGCAGTTCTTC	CSVGGAFSYNEQFF
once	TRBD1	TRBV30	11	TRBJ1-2	TGTGCCGGGACAGAAGGCTATGGCTACACCTTC	CAGTEGYGYTF
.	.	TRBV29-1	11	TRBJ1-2	TGCAGCGTTGCGGACAGCTATGGCTACACCTTC	CSVADSYGYTF
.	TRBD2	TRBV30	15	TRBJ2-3	TGTGCCTGGAGCACTAGCGGGGGGGTTACAGATACGCAGTATTTT	CAWSTSGGVTDTQYF
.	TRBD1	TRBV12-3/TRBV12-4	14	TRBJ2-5	TGTGCCAGCAGCCCCGACAGGGGTCAAGAGACCCAGTACTTC	CASSPDRGQETQYF
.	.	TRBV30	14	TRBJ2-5	TGTGCCTGGAGTGTTCGAGGGGGGAGAGAGACCCAGTACTTC	CAWSVRGGRETQYF
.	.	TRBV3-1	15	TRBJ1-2	TGTGCCAGCAGCCCGGAAGCCGAGGTGCTGTATGGCTACACCTTC	CASSPEAEVLYGYTF
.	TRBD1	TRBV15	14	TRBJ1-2	TGTGCCACCAGCTCTACCCGACAGGGCTATGGCTACACCTTC	CATSSTRQGYGYTF
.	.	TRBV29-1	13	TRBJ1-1	TGCAGCGTTGAAGATCGAATAATCACTGAAGCTTTCTTT	CSVEDRIITEAFF
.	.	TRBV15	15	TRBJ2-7	TGTGCCACCAGCAGAGATCTCCAGGCCACCTACGAGCAGTACTTC	CATSRDLQATYEQYF
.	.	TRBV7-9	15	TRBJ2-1	TGTGCCAGCAGCCCACAGACAGGCCAGAACAATGAGCAGTTCTTC	CASSPQTGQNNEQFF
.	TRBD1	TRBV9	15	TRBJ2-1	TGTGCCAGCAGCGTATCGGGACAGGGATACAATGAGCAGTTCTTC	CASSVSGQGYNEQFF
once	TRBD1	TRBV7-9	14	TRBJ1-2	TGTGCCAGCACCCCGACGGCAGGGGGACATGGCTACACCTTC	CASTPTAGGHGYTF
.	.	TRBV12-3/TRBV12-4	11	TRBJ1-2	TGTGCCATCCACCGGGGGGCTGGCTACACCTTC	CAIHRGAGYTF
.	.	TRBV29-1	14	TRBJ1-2	TGCAGCGTTGAAGCCAACAGGGTTCCCGTTGGCTACACCTTC	CSVEANRVPVGYTF
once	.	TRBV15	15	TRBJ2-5	TGTGCCACCAGCAGAGATCCCCGGGACGAAGAGACCCAGTACTTC	CATSRDPRDEETQYF
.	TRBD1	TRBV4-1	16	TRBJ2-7	TGCGCCAGCAGCCTGGATAAACGCAGGGGGACCTACGAGCAGTACTTC	CASSLDKRRGTYEQYF
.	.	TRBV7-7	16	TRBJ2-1	TGTGCTAGCAGCTTAGGGCCTCGAAGCTCCTACAATGAGCAGTTCTTC	CASSLGPRSSYNEQFF
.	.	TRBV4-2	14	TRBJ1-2	TGTGCCAGCAGCCGACCCGGGTTGTGGGAAGGCTACACCTTC	CASSRPGLWEGYTF
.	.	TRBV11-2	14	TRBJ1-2	TGTGCCAGCAGCCACCACGGGGAGGGGGATGGCTACACCTTC	CASSHHGEGDGYTF
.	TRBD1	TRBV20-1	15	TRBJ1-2	TGCAGTGCTAGAGACACAGGGGGCAGCGACTATGGCTACACCTTC	CSARDTGGSDYGYTF
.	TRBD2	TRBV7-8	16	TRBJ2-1	TGTGCCAGCAGCTTAGGCACGGGACTAGCGGCCGGGTTTAAGTTCTTC	CASSLGTGLAAGFKFF
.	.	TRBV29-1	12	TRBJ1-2	TGCATCACATCGGGGGGAACCTATGGCTACACCTTC	CITSGGTYGYTF
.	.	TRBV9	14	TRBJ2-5	TGTGCCAGCAGCCCCCGACAGCGCCAAGAGACCCAGTACTTC	CASSPRQRQETQYF
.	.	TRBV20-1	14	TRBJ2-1	TGCAGTGCTGGCGGGGCCACCTTATACAATGAGCAGTTCTTC	CSAGGATLYNEQFF
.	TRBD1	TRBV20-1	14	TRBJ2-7	TGCAGTGCTCCTAGGGGACAGAGAACCTACGAGCAGTACTTC	CSAPRGQRTYEQYF
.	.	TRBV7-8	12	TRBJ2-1	TGTGCCAGCAGCTTACGTTTCGATGAGCAGTTCTTC	CASSLRFDEQFF
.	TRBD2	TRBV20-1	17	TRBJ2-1	TGCAGTGCTAGAGATCCAACCTCTAGCGGACCCTACAATGAGCAGTTCTTC	CSARDPTSSGPYNEQFF
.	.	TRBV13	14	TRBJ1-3	TGTGCCAGCAGCTTGGGCAGGGGAGGGGACACCATATATTTT	CASSLGRGGDTIYF
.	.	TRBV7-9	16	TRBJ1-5	TGTGCCAGCAGCGCCGAGGAGGGGATCGGGGATCAGCCCCAGCATTTT	CASSAEEGIGDQPQHF
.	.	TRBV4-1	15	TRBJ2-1	TGCGCCAGCAGCCGGGCTCGGAGCTCCTACAATGAGCAGTTCTTC	CASSRARSSYNEQFF
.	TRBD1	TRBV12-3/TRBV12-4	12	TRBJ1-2	TGTGCCAGCAGCCCAGGGGGGGAGGGCTACACCTTC	CASSPGGEGYTF
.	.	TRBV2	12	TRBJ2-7	TGTGCCAGCAGTGGAATCGATGGCGAGCAGTACTTC	CASSGIDGEQYF
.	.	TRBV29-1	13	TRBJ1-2	TGCAGCGTGAGGAGCGGGGTTGACTATGGCTACACCTTC	CSVRSGVDYGYTF
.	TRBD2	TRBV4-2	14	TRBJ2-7	TGTGCCAGCAGCCAAGCAACTGGGGGGGGTTGGCAGTACTTC	CASSQATGGGWQYF
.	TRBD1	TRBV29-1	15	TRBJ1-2	TGCAGCGTTGAAGACCGGACAGGGGGCGCCTATGGCTACACCTTC	CSVEDRTGGAYGYTF
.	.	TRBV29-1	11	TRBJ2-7	TGCAGCGGTTGGGTCTCCTACGAGCAGTACTTC	CSGWVSYEQYF
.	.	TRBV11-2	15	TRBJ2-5	TGTGCCAGCCGTCCCGGGGCAGACAGACAAGAGACCCAGTACTTC	CASRPGADRQETQYF
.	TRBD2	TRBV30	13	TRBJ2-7	TGTGCCTGGACGCTTGGGGGGGAATACGAGCAGTACTTC	CAWTLGGEYEQYF
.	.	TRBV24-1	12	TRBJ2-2	TGTGCCACCAGTGATTTCGGCGGGGAGCTGTTTTTT	CATSDFGGELFF
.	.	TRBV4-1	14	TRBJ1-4	TGCGCCAGCAGCCCCGGTTGGGGTACCGAAAAACTGTTTTTT	CASSPGWGTEKLFF
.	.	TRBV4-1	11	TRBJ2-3	TGCGCCAGCAGCCAAGGGGGACGGGGGTATTTT	CASSQGGRGYF
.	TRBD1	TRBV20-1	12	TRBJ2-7	TGCAGTGCCGAGGACAGGACCTACGAGCAGTACTTC	CSAEDRTYEQYF
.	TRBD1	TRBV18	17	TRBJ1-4	TGTGCCAGCCAACCGGGACAGGGGGTCTGGACTAATGAAAAACTGTTTTTT	CASQPGQGVWTNEKLFF
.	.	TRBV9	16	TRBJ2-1	TGTGCCAGCAGCGTAGTGGGCAGCCATCTCTACAATGAGCAGTTCTTC	CASSVVGSHLYNEQFF
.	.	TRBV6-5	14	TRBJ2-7	TGTGCCAGCAGCCGCGGGACAGCCGTCTACGAGCAGTACTTC	CASSRGTAVYEQYF
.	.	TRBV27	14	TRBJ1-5	TGTGCCAGCTCTTACGTGGGGGCGGGTCAGCCCCAGCATTTT	CASSYVGAGQPQHF
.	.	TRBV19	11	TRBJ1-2	TGTGCCACGTCGGGAGGGACGGGCTACACCTTC	CATSGGTGYTF